The 21 T cell receptor beta chains reported below all come from one sample, sequenced in a study of cytotoxic CD8 clonotypes in ibrutinib-treated CLL. Method: immunoSEQ multiplex PCR; TCRdb's copy keeps in-frame clones and lacks some. Found here are 110,000 to 150,000 clones, 60% to 85% of them singletons; the top ten hold under 35%. This specimen consisted of PBMCs, obtained after 12 months of ibrutinib treatment. These receptors originate from a human donor with chronic lymphocytic leukemia.

This chain links TRBV5-5 with TRBJ2-3; TRBD1 might be the D (5 bases). The CDR3 runs 15 residues. CDR1 is SGHKS and CDR2 is YYEKEE in the germline V gene (reference sequence). With 0 bases removed from V and 4 bases from J, the gap between germline ends came to 12 bases. The CDR3 nucleotides are TGTGCCAGCAGCTTGGCAGGGATCGCCTCAGATACGCAGTATTTT. It codes for CASSLAGIASDTQYF.

This clone occurred once. The chain links TRBV19 to TRBJ1-5; tentative D call: TRBD1 (5 bases). V was pared by 3 bases and J by 5 bases, with 20 bases between. Germline values: CDR1 LNHDA, CDR2 SQIVND (reference sequence). The CDR3 spans 17 residues. DNA of the CDR3: TGTGCCAGTAGTATGGGTGGGGGATCTGGGTTGGATCAGCCCCAGCATTTT. It translates to CASSMGGGSGLDQPQHF. The complete variable domain, with remaining parts taken from reference TRBV19 and TRBJ1-5, reads DGGITQSPKYLFRKEGQNVTLSCEQNLNHDAMYWYRQDPGQGLRLIYYSQIVNDFQKGDIAEGYSVSREKKESFPLTVTSAQKNPTAFYLCASSMGGGSGLDQPQHFGDGTRLSIL.

The chain couples TRBV5-1 to TRBJ2-3, with 8 bases fitting TRBD1. The junction had 6 bases not matched to a gene; V was cut back by 0 bases and J by 3 bases. Germline lookup yields CDR1 SGHRS and CDR2 YFSETQ. The CDR3 consists of 16 residues. The CDR3 spells CASSLALTGGTDTQYF. The CDR3 region has the DNA TGCGCCAGCAGCTTGGCCCTCACAGGGGGTACAGATACGCAGTATTTT.

J is TRBJ2-1 and V is TRBV30; TRBD1 is a possible D gene (6 bases). Trimming left V 5 bases short and J 4 bases short, with 12 bases between. Germline CDR1 GTSNPN, CDR2 SVGIG (reference sequence). The CDR3 consists of 13 residues. The CDR3 region has the DNA TGTGCCTGGGGGGGCGCAGGGTACAATGAGCAGTTCTTC. It codes for CAWGGAGYNEQFF.

J is TRBJ1-5 and V is TRBV6-1, with D possibly being TRBD1 (5 bases). From germline, CDR1 is MNHNS and CDR2 SASEGT. The CDR3 consists of 19 residues. V was clipped by 2 bases and J by 3 bases, with 23 bases between them. The DNA for the CDR3 is TGTGCCAGCAGTGAATCCCGCATCGACCCGACAGATTACAATCAGCCCCAGCATTTT. Its protein product is CASSESRIDPTDYNQPQHF.

In its sample, this clone was seen once. The J gene is TRBJ2-5, the V gene TRBV5-1; TRBD2 agrees at 16 bases. Germline V lookup: CDR1 SGHRS, CDR2 YFSETQ. CDR3 length: 16 amino acids. V was pared by 3 bases and J by 2 bases, with 1 base of the junction left unmatched. This CDR3 is CASSSGLAGGQETQYF. Here the CDR3 DNA reads TGCGCCAGCAGCTCGGGACTAGCGGGGGGGCAAGAGACCCAGTACTTC. Full variable domain (missing parts from reference TRBV5-1 and TRBJ2-5): KAGVTQTPRYLIKTRGQQVTLSCSPISGHRSVSWYQQTPGQGLQFLFEYFSETQRNKGNFPGRFSGRQFSNSRSEMNVSTLELGDSALYLCASSSGLAGGQETQYFGPGTRLLVL.

J is TRBJ2-3 and V is TRBV9; D call uncertain. CDR1 is SGDLS, CDR2 YYNGEE, per germline. This CDR3 comprises 13 residues. Trimming cost V 3 bases and J 2 bases, with 7 bases left between them. CDR3 region: CASSGTNTDTQYF. As DNA, the CDR3 is TGTGCCAGCAGCGGGACCAACACAGATACGCAGTATTTT.

In regard to this clone: The germline gene is not matched at one end of the junction; a read error may be the cause. The same CDR3 can be traced to other DNA sequences in this sample. V usage is TRBV4-3 and J usage is TRBJ2-7, with 9 positions matching TRBD2. The CDR3 totals 15 residues. Germline values: CDR1 LGHNA, CDR2 YSLEER. CDR3 in amino acids: CASSQATSGIYEQYF. As DNA, the CDR3 is TGCGCCAGTAGCCAAGCGACTAGCGGAATCTACGAGCAGTACTTC.

The chain carries TRBV11-3 and TRBJ2-1, with 10 bases lining up with TRBD2. The germline gives CDR1 SGHNT, CDR2 YENEEA. The CDR3 length is 14 residues. Germline trimming cut 6 bases from V and 6 bases from J; bases unmatched to any gene: 5. The DNA for the CDR3 is TGTGCCAGCAGAAAGACTAGCGGGCGCAATGAGCAGTTCTTC. The encoded protein is CASRKTSGRNEQFF.

The chain employs TRBV27 and TRBJ1-5; D is uncertain. The CDR3 consists of 16 residues. The V end was cut by 1 base, the J end by 0 bases, with 10 bases between. Germline CDR1 MNHEY, CDR2 SMNVEV (reference sequence). CDR3 bases: TGTGCCAGCAGTTTATATTCCGAGGTTAGCAATCAGCCCCAGCATTTT. Amino acid sequence: CASSLYSEVSNQPQHF.

J is TRBJ2-3 and V is TRBV7-9, with TRBD2 matching over 9 bases. The ends lost 3 bases at V and 6 bases at J; junction bases unmatched: 4. This CDR3 has 14 amino acids. Per the germline V gene, CDR1 is SEHNR and CDR2 is FQNEAQ (reference sequence). CDR3 in DNA: TGTGCCAGCAGCTTTGGCGGGGGGGCCGATACGCAGTATTTT. Amino acids: CASSFGGGADTQYF.

The gene calls are TRBV4-3 and TRBJ2-1; D gene ambiguous. The V gene lost 1 base and the J gene lost 3 bases, with 10 bases spanning the gap. This CDR3 region has 15 residues. Germline CDR1 and CDR2: LGHNA and YSLEER. In DNA form, the CDR3 reads TGCGCCAGCAGCCAAGTTGCCGGCTACTACAATGAGCAGTTCTTC. Amino acids: CASSQVAGYYNEQFF.

This clone was recorded once. The chain employs TRBV7-3 and TRBJ2-5, with TRBD1 matching 8 bases. The CDR3 sequence is 16 residues long. The ends lost 1 base at V and 0 bases at J; junction bases unmatched: 4. The germline CDR1 and CDR2 sequences are SGHTA and FQGTGA. Written as DNA, the CDR3 is TGTGCCAGCAGCTTAATTAGGGACAGGAACCAAGAGACCCAGTACTTC. It specifies CASSLIRDRNQETQYF.

The rearrangement uses TRBV23-1 and TRBJ2-7; 8 positions match TRBD1. TRBV23-1 is treated as an ORF (open reading frame) with a function not yet certain. Unmatched junction bases numbered 11, after V lost 3 bases and J lost 1 base. This CDR3 is built from 17 residues. The CDR3 coding sequence is TGCGCCAGCAGTCAGTTCGCCGGGACAGGCTTTTCCTACGAGCAGTACTTC. This encodes CASSQFAGTGFSYEQYF.

In regard to this clone: Other nucleotide sequences from this sample produce the same CDR3. V gene TRBV5-1 combines with J gene TRBJ1-1; D may be TRBD1 (6 bases). Germline-derived CDR1 and CDR2 are SGHRS and YFSETQ. The ends were cut back, 1 base at V and 5 bases at J, with 6 bases in the middle. This CDR3 has 12 amino acids. The CDR3 spells CASSLTGTEAFF. The CDR3 DNA reads as TGCGCCAGCAGCTTGACAGGGACTGAAGCTTTCTTT.

The chain combines TRBV7-2 with TRBJ1-1; D may be TRBD1 (6 bases). Per the germline V gene, CDR1 is SGHTA and CDR2 is FQGNSA. The length of the CDR3 is 18 residues. With 2 bases removed from V and 5 bases from J, the gap between germline ends came to 24 bases. CDR3 DNA: TGTGCCAGCAGCTTAAGGCAACCCAAACAGGGTGGTGGGACTGAAGCTTTCTTT. Translating it yields CASSLRQPKQGGGTEAFF.

The rearrangement uses TRBV5-1 and TRBJ1-1; possibly TRBD1 for D (6 bases). The CDR3 covers 15 residues. Germline V gene sequence: CDR1 SGHRS, CDR2 YFSETQ. V gave up 5 bases and J gave up 8 bases, with 22 bases separating them. For the CDR3, the DNA is TGCGCCAGCAGGGAGAGACAGGCGACAACCTCCGAAGCTTTCTTT. Its translation is CASRERQATTSEAFF.

This clone was seen a handful of times. The rearrangement uses TRBV18 and TRBJ1-2; possibly TRBD1 for D (5 bases). Germline V gives CDR1 KGHSH, CDR2 LQKENI. The CDR3 has 13 amino acids. Trimming took 4 bases from V and 3 from J, leaving 9 bases between them. The CDR3 DNA follows: TGTGCCAGCTCACTCAGGGCGGACTATGGCTACACCTTC. This sequence encodes CASSLRADYGYTF.

The gene calls are TRBV5-6 and TRBJ2-2; D gene unclear. The CDR3 is 11 amino acids. Trimming took 0 bases from V and 7 from J, leaving 1 base between them. The germline CDR1 and CDR2 sequences are SGHDT and YYEEEE. In DNA, the CDR3 is TGTGCCAGCAGCTTGGACGGGGAGCTGTTTTTT. Its translation is CASSLDGELFF.

The V and J genes are TRBV6-5 and TRBJ2-7, with 10 bases matching TRBD1. The CDR3 runs 15 residues. J gave up 5 bases and V 4 bases, and 8 bases lay outside the gene matches. The germline V gene has CDR1 MNHEY and CDR2 SVGAGI. The chain's CDR3 is CASSWTGTGVDEQYF. CDR3 DNA: TGTGCCAGCAGTTGGACCGGGACAGGGGTGGACGAGCAGTACTTC.

This clone appeared a single time. The CDR3 coding sequence is TGTGCCAGCAGCGAAACTAGTTCGAGCTACTTC. As protein: CASSETSSSYF. The rearrangement links TRBV7-9 to TRBJ2-5, with D perhaps matching TRBD2 (5 bases). CDR3 length: 11 amino acids. Germline assignment: CDR1 SEHNR and CDR2 FQNEAQ (reference sequence). V lost 5 bases and J 14 bases, leaving 15 bases between the germline ends.